These T cell receptor beta chains were read from a single sample in a study of blood T cell repertoires in COVID-19. Sequencing used immunoSEQ multiplex PCR; TCRdb keeps in-frame clones, though not all of them. This sample has about 140,000 clones, with around 78% found just once. Source material: peripheral blood. These receptors originate from a woman aged 60-70 years with acute or convalescent COVID-19. CDR3s include the opening cysteine and the closing phenylalanine or tryptophan. The D gene is left open where the match is weak. Part of the rows lack a size; the others show once, few, many or a class for expanded clones.

d_gene,abundance,j_gene,len,v_gene,CDR3aa,CDR3nt
TRBD2,.,TRBJ2-1,15,TRBV28,CASSFGLAGADEQFF,TGTGCCAGCAGTTTCGGACTAGCGGGAGCGGATGAGCAGTTCTTC
.,.,TRBJ1-1,13,TRBV6-5,CATSQGSLIEAFF,TGTGCCACCTCACAGGGTTCGCTGATTGAAGCTTTCTTT
.,once,TRBJ2-4,15,TRBV30,CAWSVGGTSKNIQYF,TGTGCCTGGAGTGTCGGTGGGACTTCCAAAAACATTCAGTACTTC
TRBD1,.,TRBJ1-2,16,TRBV11-2,CASSLDLTQGAGGYTF,TGTGCCAGCAGCTTAGATCTGACACAGGGGGCTGGCGGCTACACCTTC
.,.,TRBJ1-3,16,TRBV7-9,CASSSRTDKEGNTIYF,TGTGCCAGCAGCTCGAGGACAGACAAGGAGGGAAACACCATATATTTT
.,.,TRBJ1-4,15,TRBV7-2,CASSLTARRNEKLFF,TGTGCCAGCAGCTTAACCGCCCGCCGGAATGAAAAACTGTTTTTT
TRBD2,.,TRBJ2-7,16,TRBV14,CASSRTGTSGRSEQYF,TGTGCCAGCAGCCGGACCGGGACTAGCGGGAGGTCTGAGCAGTACTTC
TRBD1,.,TRBJ1-1,15,TRBV10-3,CAITRAGQGNTEAFF,TGTGCCATCACCCGAGCGGGACAGGGGAACACTGAAGCTTTCTTT
.,.,TRBJ2-7,15,TRBV5-1,CASTSGVKPIYEQYF,TGCGCCAGCACTTCAGGCGTTAAACCGATCTACGAGCAGTACTTC
TRBD1,.,TRBJ2-2,15,TRBV4-2,CASSRERGPTGELFF,TGTGCCAGCAGCCGTGAGAGGGGGCCTACCGGGGAGCTGTTTTTT
TRBD2,.,TRBJ2-1,15,TRBV27,CASSLAGATYNEQFF,TGTGCCAGCAGTTTAGCGGGAGCTACCTACAATGAGCAGTTCTTC
.,.,TRBJ2-3,14,TRBV7-9,CASSLSSAPDTQYF,TGTGCCAGCAGCTTATCAAGCGCCCCAGATACGCAGTATTTT
.,few,TRBJ2-1,16,TRBV11-1,CASSPRKGLGYNEQFF,TGTGCCAGCAGCCCAAGGAAGGGGTTAGGGTACAATGAGCAGTTCTTC
TRBD2,.,TRBJ2-1,15,TRBV5-1,CASSFGASGSNEQFF,TGCGCCAGCAGCTTCGGGGCTAGCGGGAGTAATGAGCAGTTCTTC
.,.,TRBJ2-5,13,TRBV3-1/TRBV3-2,CASRLDRQETQYF,TGTGCCAGCAGACTGGACAGACAAGAGACCCAGTACTTC
.,.,TRBJ1-1,17,TRBV19,CASSNRGQGRKNTEAFF,TGTGCCAGTAGTAATCGTGGTCAGGGGCGAAAGAACACTGAAGCTTTCTTT
TRBD2,once,TRBJ2-7,13,TRBV11-2,CASSWGGVPEQYF,TGTGCCAGCAGCTGGGGGGGGGTCCCCGAGCAGTACTTC
.,.,TRBJ2-3,14,TRBV11-2,CASSPGRTTDTQYF,TGTGCCAGCAGCCCAGGGCGGACCACAGATACGCAGTATTTT
.,.,TRBJ1-4,14,TRBV7-2,CASNTGLANEKLFF,TGTGCCAGCAATACAGGGTTGGCTAATGAAAAACTGTTTTTT
TRBD2,.,TRBJ2-1,17,TRBV4-2,CASSQVSTSGAYNEQFF,TGTGCCAGCAGCCAAGTCTCAACTAGCGGAGCCTACAATGAGCAGTTCTTC
.,.,TRBJ2-1,13,TRBV7-3,CASSLSAYNEQFF,TGTGCCAGCAGCTTGTCCGCGTACAATGAGCAGTTCTTC
TRBD2,.,TRBJ2-2,19,TRBV19,CASRAPGLAGGHRPGELFF,TGTGCCAGTAGAGCACCGGGACTAGCGGGAGGCCACCGCCCCGGGGAGCTGTTTTTT
.,.,TRBJ2-1,16,TRBV4-2,CASSLKNTGFYNEQFF,TGTGCCAGCAGCCTTAAGAATACCGGGTTTTACAATGAGCAGTTCTTC
.,.,TRBJ2-1,16,TRBV21-1,CASSKSEGGSYNEQFF,TGTGCCAGCAGCAAATCCGAGGGAGGATCCTACAATGAGCAGTTCTTC
TRBD2,.,TRBJ2-7,18,TRBV3-1/TRBV3-2,CASSQDPWRLAGSYEQYF,TGTGCCAGCAGCCAAGATCCTTGGCGACTAGCGGGCTCCTACGAGCAGTACTTC
TRBD2,many,TRBJ2-7,13,TRBV7-8,CASSFGGGSEQYF,TGTGCCAGCAGCTTCGGCGGGGGGAGCGAGCAGTACTTC
TRBD1,.,TRBJ1-5,14,TRBV27,CASSSNRGNQPQHF,TGTGCCAGCAGTTCCAACAGGGGAAATCAGCCCCAGCATTTT
TRBD2,.,TRBJ2-7,13,TRBV3-1/TRBV3-2,CASSSAGGFAQYF,TGTGCCAGCAGCAGCGCGGGAGGTTTCGCGCAGTACTTC
TRBD2,few,TRBJ2-3,15,TRBV4-1,CASSQASGTVDTQYF,TGCGCCAGCAGCCAGGCTAGCGGGACGGTAGATACGCAGTATTTT
.,.,TRBJ2-3,16,TRBV30,CAWSVNLRGPTDTQYF,TGTGCCTGGAGTGTAAACCTCAGGGGCCCCACAGATACGCAGTATTTT
.,.,TRBJ2-1,17,TRBV28,CASSPAGESNLGNEQFF,TGTGCCAGCAGCCCAGCCGGGGAGAGCAATTTAGGGAATGAGCAGTTCTTC
TRBD1,once,TRBJ1-4,14,TRBV6-5,CASSSGGSNEKLFF,TGTGCCAGCAGCTCAGGGGGGTCTAATGAAAAACTGTTTTTT
.,.,TRBJ2-7,13,TRBV5-6,CASSQLQGSEQYF,TGTGCCAGCAGCCAATTACAGGGTTCCGAGCAGTACTTC
TRBD2,few,TRBJ2-7,15,TRBV11-2,CASSWVREGIYEQYF,TGTGCCAGCAGCTGGGTGAGGGAGGGGATATACGAGCAGTACTTC
TRBD2,.,TRBJ2-7,15,TRBV2,CASRALAGGAYEQYF,TGTGCCAGCAGGGCCCTAGCGGGAGGCGCCTACGAGCAGTACTTC
.,.,TRBJ2-2,11,TRBV27,CASSSYGELFF,TGTGCCAGCAGTTCGTACGGGGAGCTGTTTTTT
TRBD2,.,TRBJ2-7,15,TRBV19,CASSIRAGAPYEQYF,TGTGCCAGTAGTATTCGGGCGGGAGCCCCCTACGAGCAGTACTTC
.,.,TRBJ1-6,16,TRBV27,CASSPLDRMGDSPLHF,TGTGCCAGCAGTCCTCTAGACAGGATGGGTGATTCACCCCTCCACTTT
.,once,TRBJ1-5,14,TRBV21-1,CASIIKGSRRPQHF,TGTGCCAGCATCATAAAGGGGTCCCGACGGCCCCAGCATTTT